The clone carrying this T cell receptor (beta chain) was counted once. This entry belongs to a study of T cell changes during pregnancy in multiple sclerosis. TCRdb's table, derived via immunoSEQ multiplex PCR, lists solely in-frame clones and lacks some. The data show fewer than 55,000 clones, around 94% seen once. The V and J ends lost 6 bases and 1 base respectively, with 13 bases between them. Germline-derived CDR1 and CDR2 are WNHNN and SYGVQD (reference sequence). The CDR3 extends over 15 amino acids. This sequence joins TRBV10-1 and TRBJ1-5, with D possibly being TRBD1 (5 bases). The sequence was obtained from a female donor with multiple sclerosis, enrolled in a pregnancy study. The sample consisted of peripheral blood. The CDR3 region is CASSRGRGSNQPQHF. CDR3 bases: TGCGCCAGCAGCCGCGGGAGGGGAAGCAATCAGCCCCAGCATTTT.